These T cell receptor beta chains were read from a single sample in a study of PD-1 blockade in classical Hodgkin lymphoma. Data came from immunoSEQ multiplex PCR; TCRdb stores just in-frame clones and leaves some out. Here the sample spans roughly 46,000 clones, around four fifths being singletons. The sequencing here drew on peripheral blood mononuclear cells (PBMCs), taken before the fourth cycle of nivolumab. These receptor sequences come from a human donor with classical Hodgkin lymphoma. Each CDR3 is given with its conserved first and last residue. Fields, in order: J gene, V gene, clone size, D gene, CDR3 protein, CDR3 DNA. D genes are given only for firm matches. Not every row has a clone size; where given, it reads once, few, many or a size class.

TRBJ2-3 TRBV7-9 - - CASSSLWGGRLDTQYF TGTGCCAGCAGCTCTCTCTGGGGGGGGCGATTAGATACGCAGTATTTT
TRBJ1-2 TRBV5-6 few - CASSRSTYGYTF TGTGCCAGCAGCAGGAGTACCTATGGCTACACCTTC
TRBJ1-5 TRBV2 - - CASSKDRLGNQPQHF TGTGCCAGCAGCAAGGACCGGCTCGGCAATCAGCCCCAGCATTTT
TRBJ2-7 TRBV20-1 - - CSVSGRYEQYF TGCAGTGTAAGTGGTCGCTACGAGCAGTACTTC
TRBJ1-2 TRBV27 - TRBD1 CASSSAGQGEWGYTF TGTGCCAGCAGTTCAGCCGGACAGGGCGAATGGGGCTACACCTTC
TRBJ2-7 TRBV6-6 - - CASSYLSPYEQYF TGTGCCAGCAGTTACTTATCTCCCTACGAGCAGTACTTC
TRBJ1-2 TRBV6-6 - - CASEGVAGTYGYTF TGTGCCAGCGAGGGGGTGGCTGGGACCTATGGCTACACCTTC
TRBJ1-1 TRBV5-6 - - CASSLNGLMNTEAFF TGTGCCAGCAGCCTTAACGGGCTTATGAACACTGAAGCTTTCTTT
TRBJ2-3 TRBV7-9 - TRBD2 CASSLARTSGGGDTQYF TGTGCCAGCAGCTTAGCCAGGACTAGCGGGGGCGGAGATACGCAGTATTTT
TRBJ2-2 TRBV6-1 - - CASTDWNTGELFF TGTGCCAGCACGGACTGGAACACCGGGGAGCTGTTTTTT
TRBJ2-1 TRBV6-5 - - CASSPISYNEQFF TGTGCCAGCAGTCCGATCTCCTACAATGAGCAGTTCTTC
TRBJ2-4 TRBV19 few - CASSRVNGYIQYF TGTGCCAGTAGTCGAGTGAATGGGTACATTCAGTACTTC
TRBJ2-7 TRBV6-5 - - CASSYSMVGWTAEQYF TGTGCCAGCAGTTACTCGATGGTGGGCTGGACCGCCGAGCAGTACTTC
TRBJ1-2 TRBV2 - TRBD1 CASSLVPGQGAVGYTF TGTGCCAGCAGCTTAGTCCCGGGACAGGGGGCAGTTGGCTACACCTTC
TRBJ1-2 TRBV19 - - CASRPTDTNYGYTF TGTGCCAGTAGGCCGACAGATACTAACTATGGCTACACCTTC
TRBJ1-2 TRBV11-2 - - CASSLEAAYGYTF TGTGCCAGCAGCTTAGAGGCAGCCTATGGCTACACCTTC
TRBJ1-1 TRBV7-9 - - CASSGEGTEAFF TGTGCCAGCTCAGGTGAGGGAACTGAAGCTTTCTTT
TRBJ1-1 TRBV19 - - CASSIAPNTEAFF TGTGCCAGTAGTATAGCCCCGAACACTGAAGCTTTCTTT
TRBJ2-1 TRBV5-4 - - CASRSFSGRSDNEQFF TGTGCCAGCAGATCCTTTTCGGGTCGTAGCGACAATGAGCAGTTCTTC
TRBJ2-2 TRBV15 - - CATSRAWSGELFF TGTGCCACCAGCAGAGCATGGAGCGGGGAGCTGTTTTTT
TRBJ2-1 TRBV4-2 once - CASSQDVPGLLSYNEQFF TGTGCCAGCAGCCAAGATGTACCGGGACTCCTCTCCTACAATGAGCAGTTCTTC
TRBJ2-3 TRBV7-6 - - CASSLGLISTDTQYF TGTGCCAGCAGCCTCGGACTAATTAGCACAGATACGCAGTATTTT
TRBJ2-1 TRBV5-4 - TRBD2 CASSLVTSGANEQFF TGTGCCAGCAGCTTGGTGACTAGCGGGGCCAATGAGCAGTTCTTC
TRBJ1-2 TRBV5-1 - TRBD1 CASSLTGTGIYGYTF TGCGCCAGCAGCTTGACCGGGACAGGGATCTATGGCTACACCTTC
TRBJ2-5 TRBV5-1 - - CASSLEETQYF TGCGCCAGCAGCTTAGAAGAGACCCAGTACTTC
TRBJ2-5 TRBV4-3 - - CASSQDPYQETQYF TGCGCCAGCAGCCAAGATCCGTACCAAGAGACCCAGTACTTC
TRBJ2-3 TRBV19 medium-sized - CASKGLLGGADTQYF TGTGCCAGTAAGGGTCTGTTAGGGGGAGCGGATACGCAGTATTTT
TRBJ1-5 TRBV2 - - CASSEGRQGYQPQHF TGTGCCAGCAGTGAAGGGCGGCAGGGTTATCAGCCCCAGCATTTT
TRBJ1-2 TRBV4-3 - - CASSVRPNYGYTF TGCGCCAGCAGCGTCAGACCCAACTATGGCTACACCTTC
TRBJ2-3 TRBV5-1 - - CASSLGTGGTDTQYF TGCGCCAGCAGCTTGGGGACAGGAGGGACAGATACGCAGTATTTT
TRBJ1-2 TRBV28 - - CASSPRRLGYTF TGTGCCAGCAGTCCCCGGAGACTTGGCTACACCTTC
TRBJ2-5 TRBV5-6 - TRBD1 CASSLGTEETQYF TGTGCCAGCAGCTTAGGGACAGAAGAGACCCAGTACTTC
TRBJ2-7 TRBV6-1 few - CASSEEKSDPYF TGTGCCAGCAGTGAAGAGAAATCGGACCCGTACTTC
TRBJ2-1 TRBV10-1 - TRBD2 CASSEKARAGVGNEQFF TGCGCCAGCAGTGAGAAGGCGAGAGCGGGAGTGGGGAATGAGCAGTTCTTC
TRBJ2-7 TRBV29-1 - - CSVCRDSSISEQYF TGCAGCGTCTGCAGGGACTCAAGTATCTCCGAGCAGTACTTC
TRBJ2-5 TRBV28 - - CASSPQGGETQYF TGTGCCAGCAGTCCACAGGGAGGAGAGACCCAGTACTTC
TRBJ1-4 TRBV27 once TRBD1 CASRRQGTNEKLFF TGTGCCAGCAGAAGACAGGGAACTAATGAAAAACTGTTTTTT
TRBJ1-4 TRBV7-8 - - CASSLDRVRNEKLFF TGTGCCAGCAGCTTAGACAGGGTGAGGAATGAAAAACTGTTTTTT
TRBJ2-2 TRBV11-3 - TRBD2 CASSKGLAAAGELFF TGTGCCAGCAGCAAGGGACTAGCGGCCGCCGGGGAGCTGTTTTTT
TRBJ1-2 TRBV18 - TRBD1 CASSPRMQGALFGGYTF TGTGCCAGCTCACCACGGATGCAGGGGGCTCTATTCGGGGGCTACACCTTC
TRBJ2-7 TRBV28 - - CASSWTASYEQYF TGTGCCAGCAGTTGGACAGCCTCCTACGAGCAGTACTTC
TRBJ2-3 TRBV19 few TRBD1 CASSRQGADTQYF TGTGCCAGTAGTAGACAGGGTGCAGATACGCAGTATTTT
TRBJ2-7 TRBV7-9 - - CASSRGSLSYEQYF TGTGCCAGCAGCCGCGGGTCCCTCTCCTACGAGCAGTACTTC
TRBJ2-2 TRBV19 - TRBD1 CASSISRGQGGTGELFF TGTGCCAGTAGTATCAGCCGGGGACAGGGAGGGACCGGGGAGCTGTTTTTT
TRBJ1-3 TRBV5-4 - - CASSRGTSASGNTIYF TGTGCCAGCAGCCGCGGGACGTCCGCCTCTGGAAACACCATATATTTT
TRBJ2-2 TRBV5-1 few TRBD1 CASSRGQGDTGELFF TGCGCCAGCAGCCGGGGACAGGGGGACACCGGGGAGCTGTTTTTT
TRBJ1-1 TRBV7-6 - - CASSYTGGNTEAFF TGTGCCAGCAGCTACACGGGCGGGAACACTGAAGCTTTCTTT
TRBJ2-5 TRBV5-6 - - CASSLRETQYF TGTGCCAGCAGCCTACGCGAGACCCAGTACTTC
TRBJ2-1 TRBV11-3 few - CASSLDSVAEQFF TGTGCCAGCAGCTTAGATTCGGTAGCTGAGCAGTTCTTC
TRBJ1-5 TRBV7-9 - - CASSLGPNQPQHF TGTGCCAGCAGCCTAGGGCCCAATCAGCCCCAGCATTTT
TRBJ2-7 TRBV6-5 many - CASSYLRSAYEQYF TGTGCCAGCAGTTACTTGCGGTCCGCCTACGAGCAGTACTTC
TRBJ1-2 TRBV6-5 - TRBD1 CASRTGGGYTF TGTGCCAGCAGGACAGGGGGTGGCTACACCTTC